The rows below give T cell receptor beta chains drawn from one sample of a study of early T cells in non-severe SARS-CoV-2 infection. From the 5' RACE reads, TCRdb called clonotypes with MiXCR, one entry per CDR3 protein. The repertoire holds 90,000 or so distinct CDR3 sequences, with about 15% as singletons. The sample comprised whole blood. The source is an adult who was a healthcare worker with PCR-confirmed SARS-CoV-2 infection or an uninfected control (not recorded which). Both conserved end residues are part of each CDR3. D genes are given only for firm matches. Rows may omit the clone size; those that give it use once, few, many or a size class.

d_gene	v_gene	abundance	len	j_gene	CDR3nt	CDR3aa
NA	TRBV28	NA	13	TRBJ1-1	TGTGCCAGCAGTTATCCGGGGAACACTGAAGCTTTCTTT	CASSYPGNTEAFF
TRBD1	TRBV20-1	NA	14	TRBJ2-7	TGCAGTGCTAGACCGGACAGGGGGGGTTACGAGCAGTACTTC	CSARPDRGGYEQYF
NA	TRBV3-1	few	12	TRBJ1-1	TGTGCCAGCAGCCAAGATAATCGGGGCGCTTTCTTT	CASSQDNRGAFF
NA	TRBV27	few	13	TRBJ2-7	TGTGCCAGCAACGGGTTGGGGCCTTACGAGCAGTACTTC	CASNGLGPYEQYF
NA	TRBV19	many	18	TRBJ2-5	TGTGCCAGTAGTATTGGCTTGGAAAATTGGGGAACCCAAGAGACCCAGTACTTC	CASSIGLENWGTQETQYF
NA	TRBV18	NA	12	TRBJ2-1	TGTGCCAGCTCACCTTACGTCGGGGGAGAGTTCTTC	CASSPYVGGEFF
TRBD2	TRBV6-6	NA	15	TRBJ2-5	TGTGCCAGCAGCCGAATAGCGGGAGGGAGAGAGACCCAGTACTTC	CASSRIAGGRETQYF
TRBD1	TRBV4-2	few	12	TRBJ2-7	TGTGCCAGACGGGGACAGTCTGTCGAGCAGTACTTC	CARRGQSVEQYF
NA	TRBV20-1	many	15	TRBJ2-1	TGCAGTGCTAGAAGTTGGGAATCCTCCTACAATGAGCAGTTCTTC	CSARSWESSYNEQFF
NA	TRBV20-1	few	12	TRBJ2-7	TGCAGTGCTAGAGCCAGCGGATACGAGCAGTACTTC	CSARASGYEQYF
NA	TRBV2	few	15	TRBJ2-7	TGTGCCAGCAGGGGGGACATAGGAATGGCCTACGAGCAGTACTTC	CASRGDIGMAYEQYF
NA	TRBV7-9	NA	14	TRBJ1-3	TGTGCCAATTCCCCGGGGGAATCTGGAAACACCATATATTTT	CANSPGESGNTIYF
TRBD1	TRBV2	few	14	TRBJ1-5	TGTGCCAGCAGTGAGGGGACAGGGCGTCAGCCCCAGCATTTT	CASSEGTGRQPQHF
TRBD1	TRBV28	once	18	TRBJ2-5	TGTGCCAGCAGTTTATTGAGCCCCGGGACAGTCCAACAAGAGACCCAGTACTTC	CASSLLSPGTVQQETQYF
NA	TRBV7-2	few	14	TRBJ2-6	TGTGCCAGCATACTCTTGTCTGGGGCCAACGTCCTGACTTTC	CASILLSGANVLTF
NA	TRBV30	many	15	TRBJ2-2	TGTGCCTGGAGTGTACGGGCTCGGGACACCGGGGAGCTGTTTTTT	CAWSVRARDTGELFF
NA	TRBV27	NA	14	TRBJ2-3	TGTGCCAGCAGTTTATCGACTGGAGCGGATACGCAGTATTTT	CASSLSTGADTQYF
NA	TRBV28	many	12	TRBJ2-1	TGTGCCAGCAGTCCCACGGGGTATGAGCAGTTCTTC	CASSPTGYEQFF
NA	TRBV5-1	NA	13	TRBJ1-5	TGCGCCAGCAGCCCGATGGGCAATCAGCCCCAGCATTTT	CASSPMGNQPQHF
TRBD2	TRBV5-1	many	15	TRBJ2-1	TGCGCCAGCAGCGAACGGGAGGGCCTTTTCAATGAGCAGTTCTTC	CASSEREGLFNEQFF
TRBD2	TRBV20-1	few	13	TRBJ2-3	TGCAGTGCTAGGGGGACTACCAAGGATACGCAGTATTTT	CSARGTTKDTQYF
NA	TRBV28	few	16	TRBJ1-6	TGTGCCAGCAGTTTATATCGTGGCAGAAATAATTCACCCCTCCACTTT	CASSLYRGRNNSPLHF
TRBD1	TRBV5-5	NA	15	TRBJ2-1	TGTGCCAGCAGTCTTGGACAGGGACCCTACAATGAGCAGTTCTTC	CASSLGQGPYNEQFF
NA	TRBV20-1	many	12	TRBJ2-2	TGCAGTGGGACACCTAACACCGGGGAGCTGTTTTTT	CSGTPNTGELFF
TRBD2	TRBV7-9	many	13	TRBJ2-1	TGTGCCAGCAGCTTTGGGACTAGTAATGAGCAGTTCTTC	CASSFGTSNEQFF
NA	TRBV4-1	few	16	TRBJ1-2	TGCGCCAGCAGCCCCATCAGGGGAAGAACTAACTATGGCTACACCTTC	CASSPIRGRTNYGYTF
TRBD2	TRBV12-3/TRBV12-4	NA	14	TRBJ2-1	TGTGCCAGCAGTAAGACTAGCGGTTACAATGAGCAGTTCTTC	CASSKTSGYNEQFF